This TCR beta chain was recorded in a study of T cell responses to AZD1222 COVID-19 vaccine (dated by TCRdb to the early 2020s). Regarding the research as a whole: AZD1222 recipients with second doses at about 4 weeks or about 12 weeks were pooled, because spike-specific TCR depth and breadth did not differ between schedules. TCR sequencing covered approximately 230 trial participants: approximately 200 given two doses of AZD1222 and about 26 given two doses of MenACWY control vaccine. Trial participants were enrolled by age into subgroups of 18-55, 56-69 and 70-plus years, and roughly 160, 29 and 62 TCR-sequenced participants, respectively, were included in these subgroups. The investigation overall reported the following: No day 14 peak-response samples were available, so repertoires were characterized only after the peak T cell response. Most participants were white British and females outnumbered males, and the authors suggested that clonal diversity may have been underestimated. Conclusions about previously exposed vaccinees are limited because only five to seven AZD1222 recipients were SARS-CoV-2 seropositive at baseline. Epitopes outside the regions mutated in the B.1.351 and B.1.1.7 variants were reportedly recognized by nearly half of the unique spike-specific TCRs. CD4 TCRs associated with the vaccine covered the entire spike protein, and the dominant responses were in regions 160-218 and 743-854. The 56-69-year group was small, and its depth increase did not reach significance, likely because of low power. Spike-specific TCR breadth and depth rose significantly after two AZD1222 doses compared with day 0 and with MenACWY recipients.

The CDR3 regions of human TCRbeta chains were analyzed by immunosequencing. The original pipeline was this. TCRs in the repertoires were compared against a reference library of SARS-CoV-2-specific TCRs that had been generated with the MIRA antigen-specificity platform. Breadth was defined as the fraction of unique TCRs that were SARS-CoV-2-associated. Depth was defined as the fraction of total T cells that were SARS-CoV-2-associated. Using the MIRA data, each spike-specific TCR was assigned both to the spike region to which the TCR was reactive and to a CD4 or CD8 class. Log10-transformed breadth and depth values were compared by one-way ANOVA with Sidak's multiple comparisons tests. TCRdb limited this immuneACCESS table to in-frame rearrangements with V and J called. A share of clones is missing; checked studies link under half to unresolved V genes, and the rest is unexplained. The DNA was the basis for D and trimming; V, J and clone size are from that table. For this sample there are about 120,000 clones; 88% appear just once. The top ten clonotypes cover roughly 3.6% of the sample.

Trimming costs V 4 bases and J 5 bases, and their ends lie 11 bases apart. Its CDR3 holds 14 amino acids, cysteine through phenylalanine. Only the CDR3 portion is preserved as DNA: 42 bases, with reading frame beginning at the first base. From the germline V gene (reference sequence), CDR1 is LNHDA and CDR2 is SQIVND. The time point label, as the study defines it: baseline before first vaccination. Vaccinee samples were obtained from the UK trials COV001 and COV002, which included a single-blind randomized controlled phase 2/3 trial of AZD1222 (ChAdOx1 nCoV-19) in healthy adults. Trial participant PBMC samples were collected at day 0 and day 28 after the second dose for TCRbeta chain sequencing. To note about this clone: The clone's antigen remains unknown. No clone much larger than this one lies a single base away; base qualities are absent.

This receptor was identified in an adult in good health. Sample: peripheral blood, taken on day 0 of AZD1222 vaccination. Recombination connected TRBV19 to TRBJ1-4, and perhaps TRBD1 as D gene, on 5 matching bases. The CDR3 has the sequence CASSTRQWNEKLFF. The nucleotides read TGTGCCAGTAGTACCCGACAGTGGAATGAAAAACTGTTTTTT. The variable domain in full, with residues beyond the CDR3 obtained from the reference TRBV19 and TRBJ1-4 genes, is DGGITQSPKYLFRKEGQNVTLSCEQNLNHDAMYWYRQDPGQGLRLIYYSQIVNDFQKGDIAEGYSVSREKKESFPLTVTSAQKNPTAFYLCASSTRQWNEKLFFGSGTQLSVL.